These 11 T cell receptor beta chains share one sample of origin, sequenced in a study of blood T cell repertoires in COVID-19 (dated by TCRdb to between 2020 and 2021). Library construction relied on the immunoSEQ multiplex PCR assay. Entries here come from immuneACCESS through TCRdb and include only in-frame sequences with V and J called. Some clones fail to appear in such tables; in the studies checked, an unresolved V gene covers under half of the shortfall, and the cause of the remainder is unknown. The sample has 90,000 to 150,000 clones on record, roughly 87% of them singletons. The ten most abundant clones make up approximately 10% of the sample. The specimen was peripheral blood. The source of these receptors is a man older than 75 with acute or convalescent COVID-19.

The chain is built from TRBV4-3 and TRBJ2-7; 9 nucleotides match TRBD2. Germline V gene data show CDR1 as LGHNA and CDR2 as YSLEER. J lost 0 bases, V lost 4 bases, and 7 bases had no gene match. The CDR3 is 16 residues long. CDR3 amino acids: CASSPSSGSLSYEQYF. CDR3 sequence (DNA): TGCGCCAGCAGCCCTAGTAGCGGGAGTCTCTCCTACGAGCAGTACTTC.

The chain links TRBV21-1 to TRBJ2-3; the table's D call, TRBD1, has no DNA check behind it. TRBV21-1 is shown as a pseudogene. This CDR3 is 15 amino acids long. The CDR3 reads CASSKGGARTDTQYF. The DNA for the CDR3 is TGTGCCAGCAGCAAAGGTGGGGCACGCACAGATACGCAGTATTTT.

The genes are TRBV30 and TRBJ1-1; 11 bases fit TRBD1. Germline V CDR1 and CDR2: GTSNPN, SVGIG (reference sequence). CDR3 size: 14 residues. V was pared by 8 bases and J by 5 bases, with 10 bases of the junction left unmatched. CDR3 in DNA: TGTGCCCTTTTACCGGACAGGGGGCTTACTGAAGCTTTCTTT. This encodes CALLPDRGLTEAFF.

The CDR3 sequence is CASSQDRSPQFGKLFF. The CDR3 DNA sequence: TGCGCCAGCAGCCAAGATCGGTCGCCCCAATTCGGGAAACTGTTTTTT. The chain uses TRBV4-1 and TRBJ1-4; D remains ambiguous. Germline CDR1 is MGHRA and CDR2 is YSYEKL. This CDR3 has 16 amino acids. V dropped 0 bases and J dropped 11 bases, with 19 bases sitting between them.

J is TRBJ2-5 and V is TRBV5-1, with 8 bases aligning to TRBD1. The CDR3 runs 14 residues. V lost 4 bases, J lost 5 bases, and 7 bases stayed unmatched. The germline CDR1 and CDR2 sequences are SGHRS and YFSETQ. The CDR3 DNA sequence: TGCGCCAGCAGCCCCAACCAGGGGGCGGAGACCCAGTACTTC. The encoded protein is CASSPNQGAETQYF.

The chain combines TRBV27 with TRBJ1-2; 11 bases line up with TRBD1. The CDR3 loop spans 14 amino acids. The V gene's germline CDR1 is MNHEY and CDR2 SMNVEV (reference sequence). V lost 6 bases to trimming and J lost 4 bases; unmatched junction nucleotides: 4. The CDR3 coding sequence is TGTGCCAGCAGAGGACAGGGGGCCTTCTATGGCTACACCTTC. It codes for CASRGQGAFYGYTF.

The J gene is TRBJ1-6, the V gene TRBV19; D may be TRBD1 (5 bases). CDR1 is LNHDA, CDR2 SQIVND, per germline (reference sequence). The CDR3 length is 13 residues. The V gene lost 7 bases and the J gene lost 6 bases, with 10 bases spanning the gap. The CDR3 loop is CASKGSSNSPLHF. The CDR3 DNA follows: TGTGCCAGTAAGGGGTCTTCTAATTCACCCCTCCACTTT.

V gene TRBV11-2 combines with J gene TRBJ1-3, with D maybe TRBD1 (5 bases). Germline values: CDR1 SGHAT, CDR2 FQNNGV. Trimming stripped 0 bases from V and 4 bases from J, with 10 bases between. The CDR3 contains 15 residues. The CDR3 region is CASSLDRGEGNTIYF. The CDR3, as DNA: TGTGCCAGCAGCTTAGATCGGGGGGAAGGAAACACCATATATTTT.

The rearrangement joins TRBV3-1 (or the pseudogene TRBV3-2) to TRBJ2-5; 10 bases map to TRBD2. From germline, CDR1 is LGHDT and CDR2 YNNKEL (reference sequence). Trimming took 2 bases from V and 0 from J; bases not matched to a gene: 0. The CDR3 spans 15 residues. The CDR3 DNA is TGTGCCAGCAGCCAAACTAGCGGGAACCAAGAGACCCAGTACTTC. This translates into CASSQTSGNQETQYF.

The V call is TRBV6-4, the J call TRBJ1-2; perhaps TRBD1 as D (5 bases). The ends were cut back, 6 bases at V and 4 bases at J, with 12 bases in the middle. Looked up from germline, CDR1 is MRHNA and CDR2 is SNTAGT. This CDR3 region has 13 residues. For the CDR3, the DNA is TGTGCCAGCAGCGCCGGACATAGCTATGGCTACACCTTC. This sequence encodes CASSAGHSYGYTF.

The V call is TRBV4-1, the J call TRBJ2-7; 9 bases are shared with TRBD1. Germline V gene data show CDR1 as MGHRA and CDR2 as YSYEKL. This CDR3 is built from 15 residues. Trimming took 1 base from V and 3 from J; bases not matched to a gene: 4. CDR3 loop: CASSQAGTGYYEQYF. The CDR3 DNA sequence: TGCGCCAGCAGCCAAGCCGGGACAGGGTACTACGAGCAGTACTTC.